This TCR beta chain was recovered during a study of blood T cells in healthy people across ages. Researchers isolated at least 6.5 million PBMCs per sample. Then a second PCR, running about 6 to 12 cycles, was carried out with a sample-barcoded 5' primer and a J-beta primer mix. Every sample returned 2.5 million or more CDR3-containing paired-end reads. TCRdb re-called the 5' RACE reads with MiXCR, one entry per CDR3 protein. The profile shows under 2 million distinct CDR3 sequences, roughly a third of them singletons. This clonotype was counted only a few times. What it binds is unknown. Germline CDR1 is DFQATT and CDR2 is SNEGSKA (reference sequence). The CDR3 runs 13 residues. V was shortened by 3 bases and J by 4 bases, with 12 bases between the two germline ends. Study outcomes and limitations: Estimates drawn from one million T cells were deemed to understate diversity.

This sequence was found in a woman aged 25 to 39 in good health. This chain uses TRBV20-1 with TRBJ1-2; D perhaps matches TRBD1 (6 bases). Sequenced: blood. CDR3 DNA sequence: TGCAGTGCTAGCAGGGGCGCCGGCTATGGCTACACCTTC. Translated: CSASRGAGYGYTF.